Below are 24 T cell receptor beta chains sequenced from a single sample in a study of breast tumors, draining lymph nodes, adjacent tissues. Axillary draining lymph nodes of breast cancer patients supplied the node samples. TCRdb reprocessed the multiplex PCR reads with MiXCR, giving one entry per CDR3 protein. The sample lists about 180,000 distinct CDR3 sequences, 30% to 35% occurring once. The sequencing sample was made of axillary lymph node tissue. These receptors were obtained from a female donor with breast cancer. Some clones in this sample may be carry-over from other donors' samples.

This clonotype was seen at least ten times. The chain joins TRBV19 to TRBJ1-4; TRBD1 might be the D (5 bases). The CDR3 length is 15 residues. CDR1 is LNHDA and CDR2 is SQIVND in the germline V gene (reference sequence). V lost 6 bases and J lost 0, with 11 bases in between. This CDR3 reads CASRGYRTTNEKLFF. The CDR3 nucleotides are TGTGCCAGTAGAGGATACAGGACAACTAATGAAAAACTGTTTTTT. Drawing the rest from reference TRBV19 and TRBJ1-4, the complete variable domain is DGGITQSPKYLFRKEGQNVTLSCEQNLNHDAMYWYRQDPGQGLRLIYYSQIVNDFQKGDIAEGYSVSREKKESFPLTVTSAQKNPTAFYLCASRGYRTTNEKLFFGSGTQLSVL.

The chain links TRBV7-3 to TRBJ2-2; TRBD1 aligns across 10 bases. The CDR3 sequence is 14 residues long. Germline values: CDR1 SGHTA, CDR2 FQGTGA. Germline trimming cut 6 bases from V and 7 bases from J; bases unmatched to any gene: 5. CDR3 nucleotide sequence: TGTGCCAGCAGGGGACAGGGGTCCAACGGGGAGCTGTTTTTT. It specifies CASRGQGSNGELFF.

This clonotype was recorded at least ten times. V and J are TRBV9 and TRBJ2-5, with 11 bases identical to TRBD2. With 0 bases clipped from V and 5 bases from J, the junction kept 9 bases outside the gene matches. The germline CDR1 and CDR2 sequences are SGDLS and YYNGEE. CDR3 length: 17 amino acids. The CDR3 coding sequence is TGTGCCAGCAGCGTAGAGGCCCTAGCGGGAGGCGGGGAGACCCAGTACTTC. Amino acids: CASSVEALAGGGETQYF.

Notes on this clonotype: With a much larger clone just one base away, this may be a read error. This sequence joins TRBV3-1 and TRBJ1-4, with D unresolved. In germline, CDR1 is LGHDT, CDR2 YNNKEL (reference sequence). This CDR3 has 17 amino acids. The CDR3 region is CASSQETAGATNEKLSF. For the CDR3, the DNA is TGTGCCAGCAGCCAAGAAACAGCAGGTGCAACTAATGAAAAACTGTCTTTT.

The V gene is TRBV20-1, the J gene TRBJ1-1, with D possibly TRBD1 on 5 matching bases. Germline CDR1 is DFQATT and CDR2 is SNEGSKA (reference sequence). The V gene lost 3 bases and the J gene lost 1 base, with 15 bases spanning the gap. The CDR3 covers 15 residues. CDR3 nucleotide sequence: TGCAGTGCTAGTAAATCCGCGGGGGGGAACACTGAAGCTTTCTTT. Amino acid sequence: CSASKSAGGNTEAFF.

The J gene is TRBJ1-2, the V gene TRBV2; 8 bases are shared with TRBD1. The CDR3 spans 13 residues. J was trimmed by 6 bases and V by 2 bases; bases with no gene match: 2. The germline V gene has CDR1 SNHLY and CDR2 FYNNEI. The CDR3 sequence: CASSESTGDGYTF. DNA for the CDR3: TGTGCCAGCAGTGAATCGACAGGGGATGGCTACACCTTC.

A word on this clonotype: It may be a read error: a sequence one base away is much more abundant. V gene TRBV6-5 combines with J gene TRBJ2-5; D remains unclear. The CDR3 is made up of 11 amino acids. Germline CDR1 is MNHEY and CDR2 is SVGAGI. The CDR3 bases are TGTGCCAGCGGTTACTCTGAGACCCAGTACTTC. Protein sequence: CASGYSETQYF.

The CDR3 here is CASSAPDRGWNSPLHF. The DNA of the CDR3 is TGTGCCAGCAGTGCCCCCGACAGGGGGTGGAATTCACCCCTCCACTTT. The chain couples TRBV6-1 to TRBJ1-6; 9 nucleotides match TRBD1. In germline, CDR1 is MNHNS, CDR2 SASEGT. The V and J ends lost 4 bases and 7 bases, in that order; junction bases with no gene match: 8. This CDR3 is 16 amino acids long.

This clonotype came up a few times. The chain links TRBV12-3 or TRBV12-4 to TRBJ2-2, with D unresolved. The CDR3 contains 11 residues. V lost 5 bases and J lost 6, with 4 bases in between. Here the CDR3 DNA reads TGTGCCAGCAGTAGGGCCGGGGAGCTGTTTTTT. Its protein product is CASSRAGELFF.

Concerning this clonotype itself: Since a much larger clone is just one base distant, this may be a read error. This chain connects TRBV5-5 to TRBJ1-2; the D gene is possibly TRBD1 (5 bases). The germline V gene encodes CDR1 SGHKS and CDR2 YYEKEE (reference sequence). The CDR3 runs 18 residues. This chain's CDR3 is CASSLVSSSGFRDYGCTF. CDR3 bases: TGTGCCAGCAGCTTAGTTTCAAGTTCGGGGTTCCGGGACTATGGCTGCACCTTC.

Ten or more counts support this clonotype. At one end the junction does not follow the germline gene, possibly because of a read error. This chain links TRBV7-8 with TRBJ2-1, with a possible D match to TRBD2 (6 bases). Germline V gene data show CDR1 as SGHVS and CDR2 as FQNEAQ. The CDR3 is made up of 17 amino acids. CDR3 region: CASSSRRGSGSHNEQFF. DNA for the CDR3: TGTGCCAGCAGCTCCCGGCGGGGTAGCGGCTCCCACAATGAGCAGTTCTTC.

This clonotype was detected many times. The rearrangement joins TRBV19 to TRBJ1-5; D not certain. V was trimmed by 4 bases and J by 1 base, leaving 5 bases between them. The CDR3 is 13 residues long. Germline V lookup: CDR1 LNHDA, CDR2 SQIVND (reference sequence). CDR3 amino acids: CASSSRSNQPQHF. The CDR3 bases are TGTGCCAGTAGTAGCCGAAGCAATCAGCCCCAGCATTTT.

Comment on this clonotype: Since the CDR3 does not end with the conserved phenylalanine or tryptophan, this likely comes from a read error. The rearrangement joins TRBV7-9 to TRBJ2-3, with D hard to call. CDR3 length equals 15 residues. Germline loops: CDR1 SEHNR, CDR2 FQNEAQ (reference sequence). Written as DNA, the CDR3 is TGTGCCGGCAGCCGACCCTGGGATGGCACAGATACGCAGTATCTT. Protein: CAGSRPWDGTDTQYL.

This clonotype was detected many times. The chain combines TRBV11-2 with TRBJ2-7, with a tentative D call TRBD2 (6 bases). Germline V gene lookup returns CDR1 SGHAT and CDR2 FQNNGV. Trimming stripped 0 bases from V and 2 bases from J, with 11 bases between. The CDR3 loop spans 15 amino acids. The CDR3 DNA sequence: TGTGCCAGCAGCTTAGAGTGGGGGGTTCCCTACGAGCAGTACTTC. Translated: CASSLEWGVPYEQYF. Supplemented by reference TRBV11-2 and TRBJ2-7, the full variable domain reads EAGVAQSPRYKIIEKRQSVAFWCNPISGHATLYWYQQILGQGPKLLIQFQNNGVVDDSQLPKDRFSAERLKGVDSTLKIQPAKLEDSAVYLCASSLEWGVPYEQYFGPGTRLTVT.

The chain uses TRBV7-6 and TRBJ2-1, with TRBD2 matching over 8 bases. Losses at the gene ends were 6 bases for V and 2 bases for J; bases not matched to a gene: 9. The CDR3 length is 16 residues. Germline CDR1 is SGHVS and CDR2 is FNYEAQ. The CDR3 sequence is CASSLWAAGAYNEQFF. The CDR3 nucleotides are TGTGCCAGCAGTTTGTGGGCAGCGGGGGCCTACAATGAGCAGTTCTTC. The entire variable domain, with the rest obtained from reference TRBV7-6 and TRBJ2-1, is as follows: GAGVSQSPRYKVTKRGQDVALRCDPISGHVSLYWYRQALGQGPEFLTYFNYEAQQDKSGLPNDRFSAERPEGSISTLTIQRTEQRDSAMYRCASSLWAAGAYNEQFFGPGTRLTVL.

A remark on this clonotype: One end of the junction varies from germline; a read error may be responsible. The chain joins TRBV27 to TRBJ2-7; D might be TRBD1 or TRBD2, each matching 5 bases. Germline V gene lookup returns CDR1 MNHEY and CDR2 SMNVEV (reference sequence). The CDR3 is 12 amino acids. The CDR3 reads CAGSSLGDEQYF. DNA for the CDR3: TGTGCCGGCAGTTCGTTGGGGGACGAGCAGTACTTC.

Regarding this clonotype: This CDR3 is missing its conserved last phenylalanine or tryptophan, likely due to a read error. The chain combines TRBV19 with TRBJ2-7; D might be TRBD2 (5 bases). The germline V and J ends were trimmed by 6 bases and 3 bases, with 21 bases remaining between them. The CDR3 is made up of 16 amino acids. Germline CDR1 and CDR2: LNHDA and SQIVND (reference sequence). CDR3 nucleotide sequence: TGTGCCAGTAGGCCGAATAAGGACTCAAGTCACTACGAGCAGTACTCC. It yields the protein CASRPNKDSSHYEQYS.

This clonotype was seen a few times. This chain connects TRBV5-1 to TRBJ2-5; D possibly corresponds to TRBD2 (7 bases). In germline, CDR1 is SGHRS, CDR2 YFSETQ. The CDR3 is 15 amino acids. V was clipped by 0 bases and J by 1 base, with 10 bases between them. The CDR3, as DNA: TGCGCCAGCAGCTTGGTGGGGGGGCCCCAAGAGACCCAGTACTTC. Protein product: CASSLVGGPQETQYF.

As for this clonotype: Relative to the germline gene, one junction end is altered; a read error may explain this. This chain's CDR3 is CSAREGWGEKLFF. The CDR3 nucleotides are TGCAGTGCTAGAGAGGGGTGGGGGGAAAAGCTGTTTTTT. The rearrangement links TRBV20-1 to TRBJ1-4, with D possibly being TRBD1 (5 bases). The CDR3 loop spans 13 amino acids. Germline CDR1 and CDR2: DFQATT and SNEGSKA (reference sequence).

The chain combines TRBV5-4 with TRBJ2-3; 8 nucleotides align to TRBD2. The germline V gene has CDR1 SGHNT and CDR2 YYREEE (reference sequence). The V gene end was trimmed by 3 bases and the J gene end by 4 bases; junction bases not matched to a gene: 7. The CDR3 totals 15 residues. CDR3 DNA: TGTGCCAGCAGCTCTCGGGGGGGCCGCCCAGATACGCAGTATTTT. This sequence encodes CASSSRGGRPDTQYF.

This clonotype was observed at least ten times. This chain joins TRBV5-1 and TRBJ2-7, with no clear D. The ends were cut back, 6 bases at V and 4 bases at J, with 14 bases in the middle. In germline, CDR1 is SGHRS, CDR2 YFSETQ. The CDR3 loop spans 13 amino acids. CDR3 in amino acids: CASTADISYEQYF. The CDR3 DNA reads TGCGCCAGCACCGCCGACATTTCGTACGAGCAGTACTTC.

On this clonotype: Possible read error: a much larger clone is one base away. The V call is TRBV11-3, the J call TRBJ1-2; TRBD1 aligns across 8 bases. The CDR3 is 15 residues long. The V gene end was trimmed by 5 bases and the J gene end by 4 bases; junction bases not matched to a gene: 9. CDR1 and CDR2 (germline): SGHNT, YENEEA. Here the CDR3 DNA reads TGTGCCAGCAGCATCCGACAGGGGACCTCCTATGGCTACACCTTC. As protein: CASSIRQGTSYGYTF.

This clonotype was observed many times. The chain uses TRBV2 and TRBJ2-1; TRBD2 matches at 8 bases. Unmatched junction bases numbered 7, after V lost 3 bases and J lost 6 bases. The CDR3 extends over 15 amino acids. Germline CDR1 SNHLY, CDR2 FYNNEI. The CDR3 loop reads CASSDGGRWGNEQFF. The CDR3 DNA sequence: TGTGCCAGCAGTGATGGCGGGAGGTGGGGCAATGAGCAGTTCTTC.

Worth noting for this clonotype: A read error may be the cause here, since a much bigger clone is one base away. The chain has TRBV7-8 and TRBJ2-1; D is uncertain. There are 15 residues in the CDR3. Germline V gene lookup returns CDR1 SGHVS and CDR2 FQNEAQ. CDR3 nucleotide sequence: TGTGCCAGCAGCCCTCGGGCCGTTTCCTACAATGAGCAGCTCTTC. It codes for CASSPRAVSYNEQLF. The whole variable domain, filled in from reference TRBV7-8 and TRBJ2-1, reads GAGVSQSPRYKVAKRGQDVALRCDPISGHVSLFWYQQALGQGPEFLTYFQNEAQLDKSGLPSDRFFAERPEGSVSTLKIQRTQQEDSAVYLCASSPRAVSYNEQLFGPGTRLTVL.